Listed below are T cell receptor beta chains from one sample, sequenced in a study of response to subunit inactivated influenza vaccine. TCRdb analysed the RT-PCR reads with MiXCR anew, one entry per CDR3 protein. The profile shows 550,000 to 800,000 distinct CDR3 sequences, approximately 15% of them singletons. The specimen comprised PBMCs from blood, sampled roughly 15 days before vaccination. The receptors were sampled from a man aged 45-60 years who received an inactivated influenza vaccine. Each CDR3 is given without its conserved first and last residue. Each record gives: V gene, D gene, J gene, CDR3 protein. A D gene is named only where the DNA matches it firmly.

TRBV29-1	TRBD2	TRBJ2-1	SVGGGFYNEQF
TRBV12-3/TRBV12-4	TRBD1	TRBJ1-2	ASSLGQVIYGYT
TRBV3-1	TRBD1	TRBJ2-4	ASSQGTGGPAKNIQY
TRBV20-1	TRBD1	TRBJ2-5	SAVRDRAETQY
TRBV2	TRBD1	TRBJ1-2	ASVLGQVNYGYT
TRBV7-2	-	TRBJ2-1	ASSFAPTRSNEQF
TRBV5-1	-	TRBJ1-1	ASSLDTGSLNTEAF
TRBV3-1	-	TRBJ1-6	ASSIGTKNTPLH
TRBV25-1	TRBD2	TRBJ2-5	ASSVGLALY
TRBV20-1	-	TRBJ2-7	SARDVASSYEQY
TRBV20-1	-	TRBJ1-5	SAHEPIPSQPQH
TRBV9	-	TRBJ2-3	ASSPYSTDTQY
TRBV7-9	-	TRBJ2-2	ASSWRTQNTGVLF
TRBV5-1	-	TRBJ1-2	ASSLDGVLLEGYT
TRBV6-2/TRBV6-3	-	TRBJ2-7	ASSRIPGLYHYEQY
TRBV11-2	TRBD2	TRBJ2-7	ASRSTSRYEQY
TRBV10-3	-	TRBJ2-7	AISEGGFYEQY
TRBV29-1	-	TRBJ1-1	SVRRGRAF
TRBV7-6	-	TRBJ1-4	ASSLEGKGKLF
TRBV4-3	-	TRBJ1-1	ASSQDPRQQAF